A single sample gave rise to the 25 T cell receptor beta chains below, sequenced in a study of blood T cell repertoires in COVID-19. The data were produced by immunoSEQ multiplex PCR, yet TCRdb's version contains in-frame clones alone and is incomplete. The table includes about 50,000 clones, roughly 83% detected once. The sequenced sample consisted of peripheral blood. These receptors were obtained from a woman in her fifties or sixties with acute or convalescent COVID-19.

The chain joins TRBV2 to TRBJ1-4; TRBD1 matches at 8 bases. The CDR3 runs to 18 residues. CDR1 is SNHLY and CDR2 is FYNNEI in the germline V gene. With 8 bases clipped from V and 0 bases from J, the junction kept 14 bases outside the gene matches. DNA of the CDR3: TGTGCCAGCTCGGGGGTGCTGGGACAGGCAGCAACTAATGAAAAACTGTTTTTT. Its protein is CASSGVLGQAATNEKLFF. The variable domain in full, with the rest retrieved from reference TRBV2 and TRBJ1-4, is EPEVTQTPSHQVTQMGQEVILRCVPISNHLYFYWYRQILGQKVEFLVSFYNNEISEKSEIFDDQFSVERPDGSNFTLKIRSTKLEDSAMYFCASSGVLGQAATNEKLFFGSGTQLSVL.

The CDR3 here is CASSYLELGTQYF. Here the CDR3 DNA reads TGTGCCAGCAGTTACCTAGAGTTGGGTACGCAGTATTTT. This chain uses TRBV6-2 or TRBV6-3 with TRBJ2-3; unclear D gene. Between the trimmed V and J ends, which lost 2 bases and 8 bases, there was a span of 11 bases. CDR1 is MNHEY and CDR2 is SVGEGT in the germline V gene. The length of the CDR3 is 13 residues.

The chain carries TRBV10-3 and TRBJ2-1, with TRBD2 identical over 11 bases. The CDR3 has 13 amino acids. Germline values: CDR1 ENHRY, CDR2 SYGVKD. The trim removed 11 bases at V and 6 bases at J, leaving 6 bases unmatched. The CDR3, as DNA: TGTGCCGCCGGGACTAGCGGTGTCAATGAGCAGTTCTTC. This gives the protein CAAGTSGVNEQFF.

The rearrangement links TRBV5-1 to TRBJ2-1; TRBD2 matches 10 bases. The CDR3 totals 15 residues. Losses at the gene ends were 0 bases for V and 7 bases for J; bases not matched to a gene: 4. Germline V gene data show CDR1 as SGHRS and CDR2 as YFSETQ. CDR3 sequence: CASSLVPSGSNEQFF. DNA for the CDR3: TGCGCCAGCAGCTTGGTACCTAGCGGGAGTAATGAGCAGTTCTTC.

The chain employs TRBV28 and TRBJ2-7; D perhaps matches TRBD1 (6 bases). This CDR3 is built from 14 residues. CDR1 MDHEN and CDR2 SYDVKM come from the germline V gene. Trimming left V 6 bases short and J 2 bases short, with 14 bases between. CDR3 DNA sequence: TGTGCCAGCAGCGGAACAGGGCCAACCTACGAGCAGTACTTC. It is translated as CASSGTGPTYEQYF.

The chain recombines TRBV18 with TRBJ2-2; 7 bases line up with TRBD1. Germline lookup yields CDR1 KGHSH and CDR2 LQKENI. After removal of 3 bases from V and 5 bases from J, the junction contained 6 bases not matched to a gene. CDR3 length: 15 residues. CDR3 loop: CASSPGQATTGELFF. The CDR3 DNA reads as TGTGCCAGCTCACCCGGACAGGCGACTACCGGGGAGCTGTTTTTT. The full variable domain, its missing parts supplied by reference TRBV18 and TRBJ2-2, is NAGVMQNPRHLVRRRGQEARLRCSPMKGHSHVYWYRQLPEEGLKFMVYLQKENIIDESGMPKERFSAEFPKEGPSILRIQQVVRGDSAAYFCASSPGQATTGELFFGEGSRLTVL.

The chain links TRBV6-5 to TRBJ1-1, with D maybe TRBD1 (5 bases). V lost 7 bases and J lost 3, with 15 bases in between. CDR1 MNHEY and CDR2 SVGAGI come from the germline V gene. The CDR3 totals 14 residues. CDR3 region: CASKVWGEDTEAFF. The CDR3 DNA reads as TGTGCCAGCAAGGTTTGGGGGGAGGACACTGAAGCTTTCTTT.

This clone turned up a few times. This chain joins TRBV28 and TRBJ1-2; 8 bases fit TRBD1. Trimming cost V 2 bases and J 8 bases; bases outside gene matches: 4. The CDR3 extends over 13 amino acids. The V gene's germline CDR1 is MDHEN and CDR2 SYDVKM. CDR3 protein: CASSLPRGQGYTF. DNA of the CDR3: TGTGCCAGCAGTTTACCCAGGGGGCAGGGCTACACCTTC.

The chain has TRBV9 and TRBJ1-4; a weak D match, TRBD1 (6 bases). The CDR3 is 15 residues long. Trimming took off 2 bases at V and 0 bases at J, with 8 bases between the two ends. Germline CDR1 is SGDLS and CDR2 is YYNGEE. The CDR3 DNA is TGTGCCAGCAGCGTCCAGGGGTCAACTAATGAAAAACTGTTTTTT. It codes for CASSVQGSTNEKLFF.

This chain uses TRBV2 with TRBJ2-7; the D gene is possibly TRBD1 (6 bases). There are 14 residues in the CDR3. Germline V gene data show CDR1 as SNHLY and CDR2 as FYNNEI. V lost 6 bases and J 5 bases, leaving 17 bases between the germline ends. Here the CDR3 reads CASRALQGLDEQYF. The CDR3 DNA sequence: TGTGCCAGCAGGGCTCTACAGGGTTTAGACGAGCAGTACTTC.

V is TRBV9 and J is TRBJ2-7, with TRBD1 identical over 11 bases. V was clipped by 4 bases and J by 5 bases; unmatched bases: 8. The CDR3 is 15 amino acids. The germline V gene has CDR1 SGDLS and CDR2 YYNGEE. The DNA for the CDR3 is TGTGCCAGCAGCCCTGGGACAGGGGGTTCAAACGAGCAGTACTTC. This translates into CASSPGTGGSNEQYF.

This rearrangement joins TRBV20-1 to TRBJ2-7; 7 positions match TRBD2. This CDR3 spans 17 amino acids. Per germline, CDR1 DFQATT and CDR2 SNEGSKA (reference sequence). Unmatched junction bases numbered 15, after V lost 3 bases and J lost 1 base. The chain's CDR3 is CSASSIEGRVNSYEQYF. CDR3 bases: TGCAGTGCTAGTTCCATTGAGGGGAGGGTTAATTCCTACGAGCAGTACTTC.

The CDR3 is CASCDGGYGYTF. In nucleotides, the CDR3 is TGTGCCAGTTGTGACGGGGGCTATGGCTACACCTTC. The chain is built from TRBV19 and TRBJ1-2; possible D gene TRBD1, 5 bases. Per germline, CDR1 LNHDA and CDR2 SQIVND (reference sequence). This CDR3 has 12 residues. Trimming cost V 8 bases and J 4 bases, with 11 bases left between them.

CDR3 sequence: CASSPGIYGYTF. CDR3 nucleotides: TGTGCCAGCAGTCCAGGGATCTATGGCTACACCTTC. The rearrangement links TRBV28 to TRBJ1-2; tentatively, D is TRBD1 (5 bases). V lost 5 bases and J 4 bases, leaving 8 bases between the germline ends. The CDR3 loop spans 12 amino acids. Germline V gives CDR1 MDHEN, CDR2 SYDVKM.

DNA for the CDR3: TGTGCCAGCAGCGCAGGGACAGTTGTCTCTGGAAACACCATATATTTT. The encoded protein is CASSAGTVVSGNTIYF. The V call is TRBV9, the J call TRBJ1-3, with 7 bases matching TRBD1. The CDR3 has 16 amino acids. CDR1 and CDR2 from the germline V gene are SGDLS and YYNGEE. With V trimmed by 3 bases and J by 0 bases, 6 bases remained unmatched. The full variable domain, its missing parts supplied by reference TRBV9 and TRBJ1-3, is DSGVTQTPKHLITATGQRVTLRCSPRSGDLSVYWYQQSLDQGLQFLIQYYNGEERAKGNILERFSAQQFPDLHSELNLSSLELGDSALYFCASSAGTVVSGNTIYFGEGSWLTVV.

The V call is TRBV18, the J call TRBJ1-1; D possibly corresponds to TRBD1 (6 bases). Trimming removed 1 base from V and 1 base from J, with 10 bases in between. This CDR3 contains 15 residues. Germline values: CDR1 KGHSH, CDR2 LQKENI. Here the CDR3 reads CASSPLRTENTEAFF. Here the CDR3 DNA reads TGTGCCAGCTCACCACTACGGACAGAGAACACTGAAGCTTTCTTT.

This clone was observed a few times. V gene TRBV5-8 combines with J gene TRBJ2-7; D is perhaps TRBD1 (6 bases). This CDR3 contains 16 residues. CDR1 is SGHTS, CDR2 YDEGEE, per germline. The ends were cut back, 0 bases at V and 3 bases at J, with 16 bases in the middle. CDR3 in DNA: TGTGCCAGCAGCTTGGGTCAGGACAGCCGAATCTACGAGCAGTACTTC. Translation gives CASSLGQDSRIYEQYF.

The chain carries TRBV19 and TRBJ2-7, with TRBD2 as a possible D gene (6 bases). The CDR3 is 11 residues long. Trimming pared 5 bases from V and 11 bases from J, leaving 13 bases between. Germline lookup yields CDR1 LNHDA and CDR2 SQIVND (reference sequence). CDR3 DNA: TGTGCCAGTAGTGCCGGGGGAGGAGAGTACTTC. Translated: CASSAGGGEYF.

The chain is built from TRBV13 and TRBJ1-5; 7 bases fit TRBD1. Germline loops: CDR1 PRHDT, CDR2 FYEKMQ (reference sequence). This CDR3 is 14 amino acids long. The V and J ends lost 5 bases and 5 bases, in that order; junction bases with no gene match: 6. The CDR3 region is CASSIRQGDQPQHF. The CDR3 region has the DNA TGTGCCAGCAGCATAAGACAGGGAGATCAGCCCCAGCATTTT.

The CDR3 here is CASSLGAGVDTGELFF. DNA of the CDR3: TGCGCCAGCAGCTTGGGAGCGGGGGTGGACACCGGGGAGCTGTTTTTT. This chain links TRBV5-1 with TRBJ2-2; 8 bases match TRBD2. The germline CDR1 and CDR2 sequences are SGHRS and YFSETQ. This CDR3 has 16 amino acids. The V gene end was trimmed by 0 bases and the J gene end by 3 bases; junction bases not matched to a gene: 4.

The chain joins TRBV9 to TRBJ2-2; TRBD2 might be the D (6 bases). Trimming cost V 0 bases and J 6 bases, with 12 bases left between them. The CDR3 is 15 residues long. Germline V CDR1 and CDR2: SGDLS, YYNGEE. Here the CDR3 DNA reads TGTGCCAGCAGCGTAGGGGACTTCTTCTCCGGGGAGCTGTTTTTT. Encoded protein: CASSVGDFFSGELFF.

This chain uses TRBV13 with TRBJ2-3, with 9 bases identical to TRBD2. This CDR3 has 16 amino acids. Per the germline V gene, CDR1 is PRHDT and CDR2 is FYEKMQ (reference sequence). V was clipped by 5 bases and J by 5 bases; unmatched bases: 11. The CDR3 loop is CASSRSWASGVDTQYF. Written as DNA, the CDR3 is TGTGCCAGCAGCCGTTCCTGGGCTAGCGGGGTAGATACGCAGTATTTT.

This clone was recorded a few times. This sequence joins TRBV12-3 or TRBV12-4 and TRBJ2-7; D unresolved. V dropped 5 bases and J dropped 4 bases, with 6 bases sitting between them. This CDR3 region has 11 residues. The CDR3 loop reads CASSVLYEQYF. The CDR3 DNA reads as TGTGCCAGCAGTGTTCTTTACGAGCAGTACTTC.

The rearrangement links TRBV5-6 to TRBJ1-5, with D tentatively TRBD1 (5 bases). Trimming shortened V by 0 bases and J by 7 bases, and 8 bases separated the two germline ends. The germline V gene encodes CDR1 SGHDT and CDR2 YYEEEE. The CDR3 totals 13 residues. The CDR3 reads CASSLAGGQPQHF. CDR3 coding DNA: TGTGCCAGCAGCTTGGCCGGGGGACAGCCCCAGCATTTT. Full variable domain (missing parts from reference TRBV5-6 and TRBJ1-5): DAGVTQSPTHLIKTRGQQVTLRCSPKSGHDTVSWYQQALGQGPQFIFQYYEEEERQRGNFPDRFSGHQFPNYSSELNVNALLLGDSALYLCASSLAGGQPQHFGDGTRLSIL.

V is TRBV30 and J is TRBJ1-2; D ambiguous. The CDR3 covers 13 residues. The germline V gene encodes CDR1 GTSNPN and CDR2 SVGIG (reference sequence). Trimming pared 3 bases from V and 4 bases from J, leaving 12 bases between. Here the CDR3 reads CAWSPTGSYGYTF. As DNA, the CDR3 is TGTGCCTGGAGCCCAACCGGGAGCTATGGCTACACCTTC.